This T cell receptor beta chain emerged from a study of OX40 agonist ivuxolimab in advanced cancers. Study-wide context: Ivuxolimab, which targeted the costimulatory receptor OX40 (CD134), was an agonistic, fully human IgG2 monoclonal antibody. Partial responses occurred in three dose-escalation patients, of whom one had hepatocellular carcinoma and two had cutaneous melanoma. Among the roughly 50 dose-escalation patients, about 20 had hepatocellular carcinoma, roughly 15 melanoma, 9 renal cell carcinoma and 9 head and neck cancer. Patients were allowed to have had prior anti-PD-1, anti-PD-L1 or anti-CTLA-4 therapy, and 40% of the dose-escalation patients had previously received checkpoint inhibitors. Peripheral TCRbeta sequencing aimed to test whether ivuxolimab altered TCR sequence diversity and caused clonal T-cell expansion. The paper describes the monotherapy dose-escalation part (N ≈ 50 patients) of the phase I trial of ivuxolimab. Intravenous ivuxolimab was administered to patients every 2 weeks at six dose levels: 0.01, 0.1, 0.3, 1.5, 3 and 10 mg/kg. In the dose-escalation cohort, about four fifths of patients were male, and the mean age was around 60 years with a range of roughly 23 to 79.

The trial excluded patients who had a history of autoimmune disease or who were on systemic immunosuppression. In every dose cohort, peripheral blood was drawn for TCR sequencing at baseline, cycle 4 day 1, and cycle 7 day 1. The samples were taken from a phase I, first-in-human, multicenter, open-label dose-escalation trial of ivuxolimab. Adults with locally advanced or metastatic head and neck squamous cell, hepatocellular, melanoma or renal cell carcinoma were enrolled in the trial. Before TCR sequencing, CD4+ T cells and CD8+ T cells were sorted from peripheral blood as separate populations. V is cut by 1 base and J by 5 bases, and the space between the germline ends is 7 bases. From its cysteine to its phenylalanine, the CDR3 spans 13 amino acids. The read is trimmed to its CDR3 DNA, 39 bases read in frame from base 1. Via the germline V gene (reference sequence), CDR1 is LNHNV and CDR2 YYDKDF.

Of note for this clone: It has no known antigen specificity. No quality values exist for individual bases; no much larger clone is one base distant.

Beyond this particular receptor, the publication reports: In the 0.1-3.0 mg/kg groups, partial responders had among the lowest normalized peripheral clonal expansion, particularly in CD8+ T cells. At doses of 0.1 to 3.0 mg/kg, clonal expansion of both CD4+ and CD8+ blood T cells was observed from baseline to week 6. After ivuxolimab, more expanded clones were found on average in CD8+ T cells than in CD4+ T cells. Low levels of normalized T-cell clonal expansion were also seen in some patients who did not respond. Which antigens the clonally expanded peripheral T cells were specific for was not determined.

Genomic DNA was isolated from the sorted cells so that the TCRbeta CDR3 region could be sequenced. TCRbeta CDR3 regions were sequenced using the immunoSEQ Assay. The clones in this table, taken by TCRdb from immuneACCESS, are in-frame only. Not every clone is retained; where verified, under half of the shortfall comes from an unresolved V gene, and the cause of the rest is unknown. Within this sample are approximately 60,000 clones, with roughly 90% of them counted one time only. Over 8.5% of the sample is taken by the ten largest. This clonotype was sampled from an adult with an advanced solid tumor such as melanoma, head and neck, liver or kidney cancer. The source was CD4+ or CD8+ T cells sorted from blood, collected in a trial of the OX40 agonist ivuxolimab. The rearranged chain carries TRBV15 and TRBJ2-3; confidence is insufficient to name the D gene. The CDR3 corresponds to CATSRARGDTQYF. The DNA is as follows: TGTGCCACCAGCAGAGCTCGCGGAGATACGCAGTATTTT.